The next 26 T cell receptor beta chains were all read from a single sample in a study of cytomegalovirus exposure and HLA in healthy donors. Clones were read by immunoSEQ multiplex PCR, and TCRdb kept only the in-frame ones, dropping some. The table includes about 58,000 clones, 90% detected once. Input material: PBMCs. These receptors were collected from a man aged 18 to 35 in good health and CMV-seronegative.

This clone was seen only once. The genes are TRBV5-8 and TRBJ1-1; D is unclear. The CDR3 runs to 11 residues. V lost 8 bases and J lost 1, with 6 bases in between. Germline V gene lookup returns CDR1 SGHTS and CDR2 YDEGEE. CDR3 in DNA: TGTGCCAGTGAGCGGAACACTGAAGCTTTCTTT. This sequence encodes CASERNTEAFF.

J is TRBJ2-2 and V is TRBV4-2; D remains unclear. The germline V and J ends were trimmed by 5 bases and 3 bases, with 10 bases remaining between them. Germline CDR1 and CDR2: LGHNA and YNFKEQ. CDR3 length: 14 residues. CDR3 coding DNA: TGTGCCAGCAGCGGTAGTATCGACACCGGGGAGCTGTTTTTT. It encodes CASSGSIDTGELFF.

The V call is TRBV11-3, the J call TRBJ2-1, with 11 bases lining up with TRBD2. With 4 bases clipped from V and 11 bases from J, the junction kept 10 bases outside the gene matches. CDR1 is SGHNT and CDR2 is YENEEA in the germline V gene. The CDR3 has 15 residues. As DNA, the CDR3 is TGTGCCAGCAGCTCCGAGCTAGCGGGAGGCGTTAAGCAGTTCTTC. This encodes CASSSELAGGVKQFF.

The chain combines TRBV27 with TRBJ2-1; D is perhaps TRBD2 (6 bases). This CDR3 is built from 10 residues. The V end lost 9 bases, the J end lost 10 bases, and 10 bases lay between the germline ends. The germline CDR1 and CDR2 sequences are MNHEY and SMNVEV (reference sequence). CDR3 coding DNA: TGTGCCAGTGGTCTAGCGGAGCAGTTCTTC. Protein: CASGLAEQFF.

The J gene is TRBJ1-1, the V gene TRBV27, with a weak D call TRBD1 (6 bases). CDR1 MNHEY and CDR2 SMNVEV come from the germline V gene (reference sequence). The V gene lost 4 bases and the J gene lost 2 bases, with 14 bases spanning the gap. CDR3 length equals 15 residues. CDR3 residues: CASSSHRDINTEAFF. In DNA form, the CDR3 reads TGTGCCAGCAGTTCTCATCGGGACATAAACACTGAAGCTTTCTTT.

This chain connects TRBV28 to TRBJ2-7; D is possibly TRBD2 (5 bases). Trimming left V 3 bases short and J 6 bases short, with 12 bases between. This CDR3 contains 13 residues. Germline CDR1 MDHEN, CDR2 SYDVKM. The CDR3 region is CASSFSGSGEQYF. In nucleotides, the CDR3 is TGTGCCAGCAGTTTTAGTGGGAGCGGCGAGCAGTACTTC.

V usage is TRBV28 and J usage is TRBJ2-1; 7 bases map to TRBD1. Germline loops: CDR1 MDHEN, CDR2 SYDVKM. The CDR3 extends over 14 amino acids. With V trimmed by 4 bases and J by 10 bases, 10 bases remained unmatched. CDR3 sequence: CASSWGMGQLEQFF. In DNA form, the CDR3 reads TGTGCCAGCAGTTGGGGAATGGGACAGCTAGAGCAGTTCTTC. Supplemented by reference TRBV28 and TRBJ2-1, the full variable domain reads DVKVTQSSRYLVKRTGEKVFLECVQDMDHENMFWYRQDPGLGLRLIYFSYDVKMKEKGDIPEGYSVSREKKERFSLILESASTNQTSMYLCASSWGMGQLEQFFGPGTRLTVL.

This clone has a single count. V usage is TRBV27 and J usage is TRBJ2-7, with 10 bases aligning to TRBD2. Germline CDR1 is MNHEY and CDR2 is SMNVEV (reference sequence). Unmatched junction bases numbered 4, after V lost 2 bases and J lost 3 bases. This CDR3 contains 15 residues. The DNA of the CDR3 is TGTGCCAGCAGTTTAAGCGGGAGGGCCAACTACGAGCAGTACTTC. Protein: CASSLSGRANYEQYF.

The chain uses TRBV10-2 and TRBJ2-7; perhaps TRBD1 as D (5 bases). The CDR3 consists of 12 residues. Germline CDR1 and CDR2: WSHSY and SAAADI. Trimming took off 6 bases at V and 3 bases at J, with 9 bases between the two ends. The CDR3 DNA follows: TGCGCCAGCAGCCGCGACAGCTACGAGCAGTACTTC. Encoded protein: CASSRDSYEQYF.

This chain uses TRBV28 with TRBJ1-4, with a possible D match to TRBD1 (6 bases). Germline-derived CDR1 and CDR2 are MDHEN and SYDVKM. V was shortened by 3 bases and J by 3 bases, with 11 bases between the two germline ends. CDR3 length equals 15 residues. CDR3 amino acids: CASSFEGVPNEKLFF. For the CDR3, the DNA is TGTGCCAGCAGTTTTGAGGGGGTGCCTAATGAAAAACTGTTTTTT.

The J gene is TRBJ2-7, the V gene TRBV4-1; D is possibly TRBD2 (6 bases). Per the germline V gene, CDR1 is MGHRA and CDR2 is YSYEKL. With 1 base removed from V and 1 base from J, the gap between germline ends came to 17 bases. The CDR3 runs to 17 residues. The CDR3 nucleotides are TGCGCCAGCAGCCAAGGAGGCTCGGCTAGCGAGTCCTACGAGCAGTACTTC. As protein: CASSQGGSASESYEQYF.

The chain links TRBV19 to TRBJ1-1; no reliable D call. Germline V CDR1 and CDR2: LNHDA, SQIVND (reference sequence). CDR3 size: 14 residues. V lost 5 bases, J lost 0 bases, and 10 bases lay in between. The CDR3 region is CASSSGSLNTEAFF. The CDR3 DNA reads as TGTGCCAGTAGTTCAGGTTCCCTGAACACTGAAGCTTTCTTT.

The CDR3 nucleotides are TGTGCCAGCAGTTTAACTGGGAGCACCGGGGAGCTGTTTTTT. This gives the protein CASSLTGSTGELFF. This chain joins TRBV28 and TRBJ2-2; maybe TRBD2 (5 bases). Looked up from germline, CDR1 is MDHEN and CDR2 is SYDVKM. This CDR3 comprises 14 residues. V lost 2 bases, J lost 4 bases, and 8 bases lay in between. Complete variable domain (other parts from reference TRBV28 and TRBJ2-2): DVKVTQSSRYLVKRTGEKVFLECVQDMDHENMFWYRQDPGLGLRLIYFSYDVKMKEKGDIPEGYSVSREKKERFSLILESASTNQTSMYLCASSLTGSTGELFFGEGSRLTVL.

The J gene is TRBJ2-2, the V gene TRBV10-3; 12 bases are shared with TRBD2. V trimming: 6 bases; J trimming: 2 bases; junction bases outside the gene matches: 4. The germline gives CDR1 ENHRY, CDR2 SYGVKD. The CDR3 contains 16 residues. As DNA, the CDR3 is TGTGCCATCAGCAGACTAGCGGGAGTCAACACCGGGGAGCTGTTTTTT. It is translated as CAISRLAGVNTGELFF.

CDR3 residues: CASSPGTSGATGELFF. In DNA form, the CDR3 reads TGCGCCAGCAGCCCCGGGACTAGCGGGGCAACCGGGGAGCTGTTTTTT. V usage is TRBV5-1 and J usage is TRBJ2-2; 13 nucleotides agree with TRBD2. J lost 5 bases, V lost 4 bases, and 5 bases had no gene match. This CDR3 has 16 residues. CDR1 is SGHRS, CDR2 YFSETQ, per germline.

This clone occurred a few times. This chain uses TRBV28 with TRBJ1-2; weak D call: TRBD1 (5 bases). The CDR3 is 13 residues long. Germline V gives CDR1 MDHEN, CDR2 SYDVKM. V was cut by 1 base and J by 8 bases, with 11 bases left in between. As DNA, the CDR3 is TGTGCCAGCAGTTTATCCAGGGCATACGGCTACACCTTC. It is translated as CASSLSRAYGYTF.

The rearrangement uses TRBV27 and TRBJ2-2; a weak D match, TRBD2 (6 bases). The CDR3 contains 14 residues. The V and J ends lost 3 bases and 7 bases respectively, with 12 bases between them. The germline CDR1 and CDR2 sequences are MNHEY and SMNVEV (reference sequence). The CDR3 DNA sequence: TGTGCCAGCAGTTTCGGAGGGCCTAGCGGGGAGCTGTTTTTT. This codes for CASSFGGPSGELFF.

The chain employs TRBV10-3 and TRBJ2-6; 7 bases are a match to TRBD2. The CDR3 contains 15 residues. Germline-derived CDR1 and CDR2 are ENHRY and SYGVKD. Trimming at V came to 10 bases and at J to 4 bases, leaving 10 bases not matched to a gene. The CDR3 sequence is CATITGGWGANVLTF. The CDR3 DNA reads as TGTGCCACCATCACGGGGGGATGGGGGGCCAACGTCCTGACTTTC.

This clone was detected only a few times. CDR3 loop: CASSVRGVAESSYNEQFF. The CDR3 DNA is TGTGCCAGCAGCGTCCGGGGGGTAGCAGAAAGCTCCTACAATGAGCAGTTCTTC. The chain has TRBV7-2 and TRBJ2-1; 7 positions match TRBD2. Losses at the gene ends were 5 bases for V and 0 bases for J; bases not matched to a gene: 13. Germline V gene data show CDR1 as SGHTA and CDR2 as FQGNSA. The CDR3 is 18 residues long.

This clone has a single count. The CDR3, as DNA: TGTGCCAGCAGCTTGGCTCAGACAGGGAAAACCGGGGAGCTGTTTTTT. It is translated as CASSLAQTGKTGELFF. The chain has TRBV5-8 and TRBJ2-2; 7 bases are shared with TRBD1. V shed 0 bases, J shed 5 bases, and the junction held 7 bases outside the gene matches. This CDR3 has 16 amino acids. Germline loops: CDR1 SGHTS, CDR2 YDEGEE.

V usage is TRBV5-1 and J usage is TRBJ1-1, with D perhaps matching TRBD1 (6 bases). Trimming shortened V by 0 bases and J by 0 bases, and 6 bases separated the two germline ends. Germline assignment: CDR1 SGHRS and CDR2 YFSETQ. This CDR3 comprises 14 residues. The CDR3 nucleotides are TGCGCCAGCAGCTTGGGACAGGTGAACACTGAAGCTTTCTTT. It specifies CASSLGQVNTEAFF. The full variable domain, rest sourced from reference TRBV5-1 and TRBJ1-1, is KAGVTQTPRYLIKTRGQQVTLSCSPISGHRSVSWYQQTPGQGLQFLFEYFSETQRNKGNFPGRFSGRQFSNSRSEMNVSTLELGDSALYLCASSLGQVNTEAFFGQGTRLTVV.

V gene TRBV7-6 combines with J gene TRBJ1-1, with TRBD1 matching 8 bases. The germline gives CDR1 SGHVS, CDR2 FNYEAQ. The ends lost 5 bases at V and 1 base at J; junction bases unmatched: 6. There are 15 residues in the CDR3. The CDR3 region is CASSAWQGANTEAFF. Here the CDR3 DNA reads TGTGCCAGCAGCGCCTGGCAGGGGGCGAACACTGAAGCTTTCTTT.

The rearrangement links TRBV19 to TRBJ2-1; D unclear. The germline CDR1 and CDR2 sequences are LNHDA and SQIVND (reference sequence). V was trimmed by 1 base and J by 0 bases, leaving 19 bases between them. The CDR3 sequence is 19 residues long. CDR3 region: CASSIAPPLETLSYNEQFF. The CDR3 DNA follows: TGTGCCAGTAGTATAGCACCCCCATTGGAGACCCTCTCCTACAATGAGCAGTTCTTC. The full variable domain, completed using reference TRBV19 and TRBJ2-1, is DGGITQSPKYLFRKEGQNVTLSCEQNLNHDAMYWYRQDPGQGLRLIYYSQIVNDFQKGDIAEGYSVSREKKESFPLTVTSAQKNPTAFYLCASSIAPPLETLSYNEQFFGPGTRLTVL.

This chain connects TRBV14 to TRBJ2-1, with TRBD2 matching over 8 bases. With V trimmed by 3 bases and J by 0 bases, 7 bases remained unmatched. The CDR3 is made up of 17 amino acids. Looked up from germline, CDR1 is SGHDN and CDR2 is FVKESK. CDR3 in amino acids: CASSQALAASSYNEQFF. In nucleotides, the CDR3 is TGTGCCAGCAGCCAGGCACTAGCGGCTAGCTCCTACAATGAGCAGTTCTTC. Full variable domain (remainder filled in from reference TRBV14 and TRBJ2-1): EAGVTQFPSHSVIEKGQTVTLRCDPISGHDNLYWYRRVMGKEIKFLLHFVKESKQDESGMPNNRFLAERTGGTYSTLKVQPAELEDSGVYFCASSQALAASSYNEQFFGPGTRLTVL.

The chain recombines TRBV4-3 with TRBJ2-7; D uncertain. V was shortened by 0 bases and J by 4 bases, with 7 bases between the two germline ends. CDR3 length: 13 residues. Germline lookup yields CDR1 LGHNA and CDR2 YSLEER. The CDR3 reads CASSQDRRYEQYF. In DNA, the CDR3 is TGCGCCAGCAGCCAAGATCGCCGGTACGAGCAGTACTTC.

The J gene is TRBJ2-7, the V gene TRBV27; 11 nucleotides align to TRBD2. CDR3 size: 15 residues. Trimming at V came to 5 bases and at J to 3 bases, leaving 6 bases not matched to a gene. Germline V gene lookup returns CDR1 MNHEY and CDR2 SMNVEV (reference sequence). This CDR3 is CASSPIAGGIYEQYF. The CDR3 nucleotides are TGTGCCAGCAGTCCCATAGCGGGAGGGATCTACGAGCAGTACTTC.